The rows below give T cell receptor beta chains drawn from one sample of a study of blood T cell repertoires in COVID-19. Profiled with immunoSEQ multiplex PCR; TCRdb holds only in-frame clones, not every one. The data contain roughly 16,000 clones, around 88% of them singletons. Sample: peripheral blood. The receptors here all came from a human donor in a cohort sampled during active COVID-19. Each CDR3 is given with its conserved first and last residue. Fields, in order: V gene, D gene, J gene, CDR3 protein. The D gene is left open where the match is weak.

TRBV11-2,-,TRBJ1-2,CASSLKYDIAGNYGYTF
TRBV14,-,TRBJ2-3,CASSQASTQYF
TRBV5-1,TRBD2,TRBJ2-1,CASQLVAGAYNEQFF
TRBV13,TRBD2,TRBJ2-2,CASSPRTSTGELFF
TRBV5-1,TRBD1,TRBJ2-7,CASSFGTGTNEQYF
TRBV5-1,TRBD1,TRBJ1-1,CASSSGTGMATEAFF
TRBV18,-,TRBJ1-2,CASSPSRGKSDGYTF
TRBV12-5,-,TRBJ2-7,CASGLVLSRSGQTYEQYF
TRBV7-6,TRBD1,TRBJ2-7,CASSPGQGGEQYF
TRBV27,-,TRBJ1-1,CASSFRNTEAFF
TRBV14,TRBD2,TRBJ2-1,CASNPVTGLAGVTQHNEQFF
TRBV11-2,TRBD1,TRBJ2-1,CASSITGQGRHNEQFF
TRBV5-1,-,TRBJ2-7,CASSLNGGSYEQYF
TRBV6-5,TRBD2,TRBJ2-1,CASSSRTSEVDEQFF
TRBV4-2,-,TRBJ2-2,CASSQEPSARELFF
TRBV6-1,TRBD1,TRBJ1-2,CASSALHTTGGGGYTF
TRBV5-5,-,TRBJ2-7,CASSTDGRSYEQYF
TRBV5-1,-,TRBJ2-2,CASSLEAGPGELFF
TRBV18,TRBD1,TRBJ1-1,CASSLQGSNTEAFF
TRBV27,-,TRBJ2-1,CASSPRTPLWDEQFF
TRBV10-1,TRBD1,TRBJ1-2,CASSARQGDGYTF
TRBV27,-,TRBJ1-1,CASSSIGARHTEAFF